Included here is one T cell receptor beta chain sequence, with context. Germline V gene lookup returns CDR1 SNHLY and CDR2 FYNNEI. CDR3 length: 15 residues. The V end lost 6 bases, the J end lost 2 bases, and 16 bases lay between the germline ends. The sample belongs to a study of blood T cell repertoires in COVID-19. Whole-study context: Samples taken during acute and convalescent COVID-19 were collected in the United States, Italy and Spain. Sample material is recorded as cDNA or gDNA derived from T cells, B-cell-depleted T cells, or PBMCs.

Original processing methods: Amplification of reference gene primers was used by the study to estimate nucleated cell counts. Data came from immunoSEQ multiplex PCR; TCRdb stores just in-frame clones and leaves some out. That table is the source of V, J and clone size, and D and trimming were worked out from the DNA. Among roughly 180,000 clones listed, roughly three quarters were seen once. The gene calls are TRBV2 and TRBJ2-5, with D perhaps matching TRBD2 (7 bases). The source material was peripheral blood. This clonotype was sampled from a woman aged 45-65 years with active or convalescent COVID-19. CDR3 DNA: TGTGCCAGCAGGCGGGGGCGGGGGAGACAAGAGACCCAGTACTTC. It specifies CASRRGRGRQETQYF.